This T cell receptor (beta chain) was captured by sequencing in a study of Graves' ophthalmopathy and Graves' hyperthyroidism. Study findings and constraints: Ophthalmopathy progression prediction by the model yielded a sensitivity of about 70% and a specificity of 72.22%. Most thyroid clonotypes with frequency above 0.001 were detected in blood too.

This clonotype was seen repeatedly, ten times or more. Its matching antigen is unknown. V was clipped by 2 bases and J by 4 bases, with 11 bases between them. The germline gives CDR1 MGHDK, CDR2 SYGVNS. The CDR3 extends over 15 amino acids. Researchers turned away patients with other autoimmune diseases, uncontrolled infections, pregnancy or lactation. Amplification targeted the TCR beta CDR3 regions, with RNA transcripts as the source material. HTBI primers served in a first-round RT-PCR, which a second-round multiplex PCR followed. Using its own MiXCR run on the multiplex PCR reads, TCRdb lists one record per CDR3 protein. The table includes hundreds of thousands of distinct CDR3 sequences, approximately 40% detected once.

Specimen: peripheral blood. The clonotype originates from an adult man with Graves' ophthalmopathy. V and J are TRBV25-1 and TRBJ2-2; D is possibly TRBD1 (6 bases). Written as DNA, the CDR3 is TGTGCCAGCAGTGAAAGTGGCAGGGGCACCGGGGAGCTGTTTTTT. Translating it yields CASSESGRGTGELFF.